Each of the 21 T cell receptor beta chains below was sequenced from the same sample in a study of blood T cell repertoires in COVID-19. Clones were sequenced by immunoSEQ multiplex PCR, and TCRdb holds only the in-frame ones, with some missing. The table includes 190,000 or so clones, around nine tenths detected once. The sample taken for sequencing was peripheral blood. The origin of the receptors is a man in his forties with acute or convalescent COVID-19.

The rearrangement joins TRBV24-1 to TRBJ2-1; 7 positions agree with TRBD2. V shed 7 bases, J shed 15 bases, and the junction held 14 bases outside the gene matches. CDR3 length: 13 residues. Germline loops: CDR1 KGHDR, CDR2 SFDVKD. The CDR3 loop is CATSAWGGSGWFF. CDR3 DNA: TGTGCCACCAGCGCATGGGGGGGTTCGGGATGGTTCTTC.

V usage is TRBV27 and J usage is TRBJ2-1; TRBD2 matches 14 bases. This CDR3 has 14 residues. Per the germline V gene, CDR1 is MNHEY and CDR2 is SMNVEV (reference sequence). Trimming cost V 5 bases and J 10 bases; bases outside gene matches: 4. CDR3 nucleotide sequence: TGTGCCAGCAGTCCGGGACTAGCGGGGGTCGAGCAGTTCTTC. Amino acid sequence: CASSPGLAGVEQFF.

This clone was seen a handful of times. This chain connects TRBV10-1 to TRBJ1-1; D remains unclear. V lost 3 bases and J 4 bases, leaving 15 bases between the germline ends. CDR3 length: 15 residues. The germline gives CDR1 WNHNN, CDR2 SYGVQD (reference sequence). Written as DNA, the CDR3 is TGCGCCAGCAGTGAAGGTTGGGCGGGAGCCACTGAAGCTTTCTTT. The encoded protein is CASSEGWAGATEAFF.

This clone was detected a few times. This chain uses TRBV15 with TRBJ2-7; no firm D call. Trimming left V 5 bases short and J 2 bases short, with 13 bases between. This CDR3 contains 14 residues. Germline V gene sequence: CDR1 LNHNV, CDR2 YYDKDF (reference sequence). The CDR3 DNA follows: TGTGCCACCAGCCAGAGGCCCACGGCCTACGAGCAGTACTTC. It codes for CATSQRPTAYEQYF.

CDR3: CASSLVGQFNYGYTF. The CDR3 DNA sequence: TGTGCCAGCAGCTTAGTAGGACAGTTTAACTATGGCTACACCTTC. This sequence joins TRBV7-9 and TRBJ1-2, with D perhaps TRBD1 (6 bases). The germline V gene encodes CDR1 SEHNR and CDR2 FQNEAQ (reference sequence). V was pared by 1 base and J by 1 base, with 10 bases between. This CDR3 is built from 15 residues.

The CDR3: CASSQALELPEQFF. The CDR3 nucleotides are TGTGCCAGCAGCCAAGCCCTCGAGTTACCTGAGCAGTTCTTC. The chain joins TRBV4-2 to TRBJ2-1, with D unclear. This CDR3 comprises 14 residues. The V and J ends lost 1 base and 9 bases respectively, with 13 bases between them. Germline CDR1 reads LGHNA; CDR2 reads YNFKEQ.

CDR3 loop: CASSLAQGYVTGELFF. CDR3 nucleotide sequence: TGTGCCAGCAGCTTGGCGCAGGGGTATGTCACCGGGGAGCTGTTTTTT. This sequence joins TRBV5-4 and TRBJ2-2, with a tentative D call TRBD1 (6 bases). The V gene lost 0 bases and the J gene lost 4 bases, with 13 bases spanning the gap. The CDR3 is made up of 16 amino acids. CDR1 SGHNT and CDR2 YYREEE come from the germline V gene (reference sequence).

This clone was seen only a few times. The V call is TRBV30, the J call TRBJ2-7, with a tentative D call TRBD1 (5 bases). This CDR3 comprises 12 residues. The ends were cut back, 0 bases at V and 4 bases at J, with 7 bases in the middle. Germline-derived CDR1 and CDR2 are GTSNPN and SVGIG (reference sequence). The CDR3 loop is CAWSVGDYEQYF. CDR3 in DNA: TGTGCCTGGAGTGTAGGGGATTACGAGCAGTACTTC. Full variable domain (missing parts from reference TRBV30 and TRBJ2-7): SQTIHQWPATLVQPVGSPLSLECTVEGTSNPNLYWYRQAAGRGLQLLFYSVGIGQISSEVPQNLSASRPQDRQFILSSKKLLLSDSGFYLCAWSVGDYEQYFGPGTRLTVT.

The chain employs TRBV5-1 and TRBJ1-2; 9 nucleotides agree with TRBD1. V shed 4 bases, J shed 1 base, and the junction held 2 bases outside the gene matches. Germline V lookup: CDR1 SGHRS, CDR2 YFSETQ. CDR3 size: 14 residues. The CDR3: CASSRTGDNYGYTF. DNA for the CDR3: TGCGCCAGCAGCCGGACAGGGGATAACTATGGCTACACCTTC.

The chain employs TRBV6-2 or TRBV6-3 and TRBJ1-5; 7 positions match TRBD1. V shed 6 bases, J shed 4 bases, and the junction held 12 bases outside the gene matches. The germline V gene has CDR1 MNHEY and CDR2 SVGEGT. The CDR3 loop spans 16 amino acids. The CDR3 coding sequence is TGTGCCAGCAGCCGACAGGGTGGACGAACTAATCAGCCCCAGCATTTT. Its translation: CASSRQGGRTNQPQHF.

This clone was recorded only once. The chain carries TRBV5-1 and TRBJ2-2; possible D gene TRBD1, 5 bases. This CDR3 has 15 amino acids. Germline CDR1 reads SGHRS; CDR2 reads YFSETQ. V was trimmed by 0 bases and J by 5 bases, leaving 11 bases between them. The CDR3 reads CASSLGRAGTGELFF. Written as DNA, the CDR3 is TGCGCCAGCAGCTTGGGTCGTGCAGGGACCGGGGAGCTGTTTTTT.

The gene calls are TRBV4-2 and TRBJ1-2; 8 bases are shared with TRBD1. With 0 bases clipped from V and 5 bases from J, the junction kept 8 bases outside the gene matches. Per germline, CDR1 LGHNA and CDR2 YNFKEQ. The CDR3 loop spans 16 amino acids. CDR3 DNA sequence: TGTGCCAGCAGCCAAGATCGGTCAGGGGGCGGTTATGGCTACACCTTC. Residues: CASSQDRSGGGYGYTF.

The chain has TRBV6-5 and TRBJ1-6; D perhaps matches TRBD1 (6 bases). Trimming removed 0 bases from V and 9 bases from J, with 12 bases in between. Germline assignment: CDR1 MNHEY and CDR2 SVGAGI. The CDR3 extends over 15 amino acids. CDR3 DNA: TGTGCCAGCAGTTACTCTCAGGGGCTCGGTTCACCCCTCCACTTT. Translating it yields CASSYSQGLGSPLHF.

The V and J genes are TRBV30 and TRBJ1-1; D gene unclear. The germline V and J ends were trimmed by 0 bases and 1 base, with 9 bases remaining between them. CDR1 is GTSNPN and CDR2 is SVGIG in the germline V gene (reference sequence). This CDR3 is built from 14 residues. This CDR3 is CAWSVSWRNTEAFF. The CDR3 DNA sequence: TGTGCCTGGAGTGTGAGTTGGAGGAACACTGAAGCTTTCTTT.

The CDR3 protein is CSASAGVRNQPQHF. The CDR3 nucleotides are TGCAGTGCTAGTGCAGGGGTCCGCAATCAGCCCCAGCATTTT. This chain uses TRBV20-1 with TRBJ1-5; tentative D call: TRBD1 (6 bases). The V and J ends lost 3 bases and 2 bases respectively, with 11 bases between them. Germline CDR1 DFQATT, CDR2 SNEGSKA (reference sequence). The CDR3 has 14 amino acids.

The genes are TRBV28 and TRBJ2-7; D is possibly TRBD2 (5 bases). The CDR3 runs 15 residues. Germline CDR1 reads MDHEN; CDR2 reads SYDVKM. Trimming took 6 bases from V and 2 from J, leaving 17 bases between them. This CDR3 reads CASSPLAEAAYEQYF. For the CDR3, the DNA is TGTGCCAGCAGCCCCCTTGCGGAGGCCGCCTACGAGCAGTACTTC.

J is TRBJ2-6 and V is TRBV19; D may be TRBD1 (6 bases). Per the germline V gene, CDR1 is LNHDA and CDR2 is SQIVND (reference sequence). Trimming stripped 7 bases from V and 2 bases from J, with 9 bases between. This CDR3 is 14 amino acids long. CDR3 residues: CASINRAGANVLTF. For the CDR3, the DNA is TGTGCCAGTATTAACAGGGCTGGGGCCAACGTCCTGACTTTC.

A single count supports this clone. The chain combines TRBV6-2 or TRBV6-3 with TRBJ2-1, with D possibly matching TRBD1 (5 bases). Germline CDR1 MNHEY, CDR2 SVGEGT. Deletions cut 5 bases from V and 10 bases from J, with 15 bases between. The CDR3 is made up of 13 amino acids. CDR3: CASSPSRVSEQFF. In nucleotides, the CDR3 is TGTGCCAGCAGTCCAAGCAGGGTCTCCGAGCAGTTCTTC.

The chain couples TRBV6-5 to TRBJ2-3, with TRBD1 as a possible D gene (6 bases). Trimming left V 5 bases short and J 3 bases short, with 12 bases between. CDR3 length equals 14 residues. CDR1 is MNHEY and CDR2 is SVGAGI in the germline V gene. Here the CDR3 DNA reads TGTGCCAGCAGTCGCCTGCAGGGGACAGATACGCAGTATTTT. Its protein product is CASSRLQGTDTQYF.

The chain combines TRBV9 with TRBJ1-2, with D perhaps matching TRBD1 (5 bases). This CDR3 region has 14 residues. CDR1 and CDR2 from the germline V gene are SGDLS and YYNGEE. Trimming left V 3 bases short and J 4 bases short, with 13 bases between. This chain's CDR3 is CASSGRATVYGYTF. The CDR3 DNA reads as TGTGCCAGCAGCGGGCGAGCGACAGTCTATGGCTACACCTTC.

Worth noting for this clone: Other DNA sequences from this sample encode an identical CDR3 as well. The chain uses TRBV6-5 and TRBJ1-1; TRBD1 agrees at 7 bases. The CDR3 contains 15 residues. CDR1 and CDR2 from the germline V gene are MNHEY and SVGAGI. Losses at the gene ends were 0 bases for V and 2 bases for J; bases not matched to a gene: 3. Here the CDR3 DNA reads TGTGCCAGCAGTTACTCAGGGGGCGGAAACACTGAAGCTTTCTTT. This codes for CASSYSGGGNTEAFF.